Each of the 7 T cell receptor beta chains below was sequenced from the same sample in a study of response to subunit inactivated influenza vaccine. One entry per CDR3 protein results from TCRdb running MiXCR on the RT-PCR reads. The repertoire holds about 650,000 distinct CDR3 sequences, with around 14% as singletons. The source was PBMCs from blood, collected about 12 days after vaccination. Receptor source: a man in his fifties who received an inactivated influenza vaccine.

This chain joins TRBV9 and TRBJ2-5, with 9 bases fitting TRBD1. Germline V gene lookup returns CDR1 SGDLS and CDR2 YYNGEE. V was pared by 0 bases and J by 5 bases, with 5 bases of the junction left unmatched. The CDR3 is 15 amino acids. CDR3 sequence: CASSVGGTGKETQYF. CDR3 sequence (DNA): TGTGCCAGCAGCGTAGGAGGGACAGGGAAGGAGACCCAGTACTTC.

V and J are TRBV20-1 and TRBJ2-3; 7 bases map to TRBD2. This CDR3 has 15 residues. CDR1 is DFQATT and CDR2 is SNEGSKA in the germline V gene (reference sequence). V lost 2 bases to trimming and J lost 4 bases; unmatched junction nucleotides: 9. Here the CDR3 DNA reads TGCAGTGCTAGATGGCCCGGGACTATTGCAGATACGCAGTATTTT. This sequence encodes CSARWPGTIADTQYF.

Notes on this clonotype: One end of the junction is discordant with germline, which a read error may explain. The chain employs TRBV10-3 and TRBJ1-2; D not certain. Per germline, CDR1 ENHRY and CDR2 SYGVKD. The CDR3 loop spans 13 amino acids. Written as DNA, the CDR3 is TGTGCCATCAATGAGGAAACTAACTATGGCTACACCTTC. Encoded protein: CAINEETNYGYTF.

Many counts were recorded for this clonotype. The chain couples TRBV10-3 to TRBJ2-1; 7 bases match TRBD1. The CDR3 runs 12 residues. The trim removed 4 bases at V and 7 bases at J, leaving 1 base unmatched. Germline V gene lookup returns CDR1 ENHRY and CDR2 SYGVKD. CDR3 region: CAISADRNEQFF. For the CDR3, the DNA is TGTGCCATCAGTGCGGACAGGAATGAGCAGTTCTTC.

The chain links TRBV2 to TRBJ2-2; TRBD2 is a possible D gene (6 bases). Germline lookup yields CDR1 SNHLY and CDR2 FYNNEI. V lost 6 bases and J lost 4, with 9 bases in between. The CDR3 length is 13 residues. CDR3 in amino acids: CASRPTSTGELFF. The CDR3 DNA sequence: TGTGCCAGCAGACCGACTAGCACCGGGGAGCTGTTTTTT.

The gene calls are TRBV5-6 and TRBJ1-5; D unclear. Trimming took off 3 bases at V and 3 bases at J, with 4 bases between the two ends. The CDR3 consists of 12 residues. CDR1 is SGHDT, CDR2 YYEEEE, per germline. The CDR3 DNA reads as TGTGCCAGCAGCTCATTCAATCAGCCCCAGCATTTT. Translated, it gives CASSSFNQPQHF. The variable domain in full, completed from reference TRBV5-6 and TRBJ1-5, reads DAGVTQSPTHLIKTRGQQVTLRCSPKSGHDTVSWYQQALGQGPQFIFQYYEEEERQRGNFPDRFSGHQFPNYSSELNVNALLLGDSALYLCASSSFNQPQHFGDGTRLSIL.

V and J are TRBV6-5 and TRBJ2-7; D is ambiguous. Trimming took off 3 bases at V and 5 bases at J, with 11 bases between the two ends. Germline V gives CDR1 MNHEY, CDR2 SVGAGI. There are 13 residues in the CDR3. CDR3 nucleotides: TGTGCCAGCAGTTATCCTGAGAGCGACGAGCAGTACTTC. Translated, it gives CASSYPESDEQYF.